A selection of T cell receptor beta chains follows, all from one sample in a study of response to subunit inactivated influenza vaccine. A single record per CDR3 protein comes from TCRdb applying MiXCR to the RT-PCR reads. The sample includes approximately 490,000 distinct CDR3 sequences, less than 7.5% of them seen just once. The sample in question was PBMCs from blood, obtained less than 30 months after vaccination. All receptors derive from a man aged 45-69 years who received an inactivated influenza vaccine. The CDR3 runs from the conserved cysteine through the conserved F or W. The order of the fields is clone size, J gene, D gene, V gene, CDR3 DNA, CDR3 protein. A D gene is named only where the DNA matches it firmly. Size tells how often a clone was seen (once, few, many) or the class of an expanded clone, and some rows leave it out.

few	TRBJ2-7	TRBD2	TRBV6-2/TRBV6-3	TGTGCCAGCAGTTACGGGCGGGTAGCGGGAAGCTACGAGCAGTACTTC	CASSYGRVAGSYEQYF
.	TRBJ2-5	TRBD2	TRBV10-3	TGTGCCATCAGTTATGGGAGGGCCATTATCGAGACCCAGTACTTC	CAISYGRAIIETQYF
.	TRBJ1-1	.	TRBV29-1	TGCAGCGTTGATCCAGGGAAGGACACTGAAGCTTTCTTT	CSVDPGKDTEAFF
few	TRBJ2-5	.	TRBV5-1	TGCGCCAGCAGGGCCGGGACCGGGGGTGCCGAGACCCAGTACTTC	CASRAGTGGAETQYF
many	TRBJ1-2	.	TRBV24-1	TGTGCCACCAGTGGTAGACGCTCAGGGAGCTATGGCTACACCTTC	CATSGRRSGSYGYTF
many	TRBJ2-3	.	TRBV11-2	TGTGCCAGCAGCTTATTACGGAGAGATACGCAGTATTTT	CASSLLRRDTQYF
many	TRBJ2-1	.	TRBV20-1	TGCAGTGCCGACACAATCAACAATGAGCAGTTCTTC	CSADTINNEQFF
many	TRBJ2-7	.	TRBV4-3	TGCGCCAGCAGCCAATCAGTTTTTAGCCTCTCCTACGAGCAGTACTTC	CASSQSVFSLSYEQYF
few	TRBJ1-2	.	TRBV20-1	TGCAGTGCTAGAAGGACGGAGTATGGCTACACCTTC	CSARRTEYGYTF
many	TRBJ1-5	.	TRBV4-3	TGCGCCAGCAGCCAAGAGACGCTTGATCAGCCCCAGCATTTT	CASSQETLDQPQHF
many	TRBJ2-2	.	TRBV11-2	TGTGCCAGCAGCTCGGGACGGAGAAACACCGGGGAGCTGTTTTTT	CASSSGRRNTGELFF
few	TRBJ2-1	TRBD2	TRBV20-1	TGCAGTGCTAGATGGGTAGGTAGCGGGAGCGATGAGCAGTTCTTC	CSARWVGSGSDEQFF
.	TRBJ2-2	TRBD1	TRBV3-1	TGTGCCAGCAGCCAAGGTGGGACAGGCCTTTCGAACACCGGGGAGCTGTTTTTT	CASSQGGTGLSNTGELFF
few	TRBJ2-1	.	TRBV27	TGTGCCAGCAGTTCGGGACTGCCGCCCCATGAGCAGTTCTTC	CASSSGLPPHEQFF
few	TRBJ2-1	TRBD1	TRBV10-3	TGTGCCATCAGTAAGACAGGGGGCTCGGGGAATGAGCAGTTCTTC	CAISKTGGSGNEQFF
many	TRBJ2-7	.	TRBV20-1	TGCAGTGCTAGAGATAAAGGCAGGGCAATCTCCTACGAGCAGTACTTC	CSARDKGRAISYEQYF
few	TRBJ2-2	.	TRBV10-3	TGTGCCATCAGTGAGTTCCAGGACGGGGAGCTGTTTTTT	CAISEFQDGELFF
many	TRBJ2-1	TRBD2	TRBV7-2	TGTGCCAGCAGCGTTCCTAGCGGGATGAGAAATGAGCAGTTCTTC	CASSVPSGMRNEQFF
.	TRBJ2-4	.	TRBV29-1	TGCAGCGGTTCCAATCTAGCCAAAAACATTCAGTACTTC	CSGSNLAKNIQYF
.	TRBJ2-5	TRBD2	TRBV20-1	TGCAGTGCTAGAGATGTCACGGGGGGCCAAGAGACCCAGTACTTC	CSARDVTGGQETQYF
.	TRBJ1-1	.	TRBV29-1	TGCAGCGCTATGGCTAGGCACACTGAAGCTTTCTTT	CSAMARHTEAFF
few	TRBJ2-3	TRBD2	TRBV4-1	TGCGCCAGCAGATTTCTAGCGGGGGGAACAGATACGCAGTATTTT	CASRFLAGGTDTQYF
few	TRBJ2-7	TRBD2	TRBV20-1	TGCAGTGCTTATAGCGGGGGAGCCAACGAGCAGTACTTC	CSAYSGGANEQYF